These 28 T cell receptor beta chains share one sample of origin, sequenced in a study of graft-versus-host responses after intestinal transplantation. Sequencing was performed with immunoSEQ multiplex PCR; in TCRdb, only in-frame clones are kept and a portion is missing. The repertoire holds 90,000 to 150,000 clones, with around 96% as singletons. These TCRs are of unknown antigen specificity. The sample was unstimulated CD8+ T cells sorted from spleen or lymph node cells, taken before intestinal transplant. The source is a human donor who received an intestinal transplant.

The chain links TRBV6-5 to TRBJ1-1; TRBD1 might be the D (5 bases). CDR3 length equals 14 residues. Germline V gene sequence: CDR1 MNHEY, CDR2 SVGAGI. With 0 bases removed from V and 1 base from J, the gap between germline ends came to 6 bases. The CDR3 DNA follows: TGTGCCAGCAGTTACTCCGACAGGAACACTGAAGCTTTCTTT. Protein sequence: CASSYSDRNTEAFF.

J is TRBJ1-4 and V is TRBV28; a possible D gene is TRBD1 (5 bases). Trimming took 1 base from V and 14 from J, leaving 17 bases between them. The V gene's germline CDR1 is MDHEN and CDR2 SYDVKM. The CDR3 is 14 residues long. The CDR3 sequence: CASSLSTRGTGLFF. The CDR3 DNA is TGTGCCAGCAGTTTATCCACGCGGGGGACGGGGCTGTTTTTT. The full variable domain, completed using reference TRBV28 and TRBJ1-4, is DVKVTQSSRYLVKRTGEKVFLECVQDMDHENMFWYRQDPGLGLRLIYFSYDVKMKEKGDIPEGYSVSREKKERFSLILESASTNQTSMYLCASSLSTRGTGLFFGSGTQLSVL.

The table lists this clone with a count of one. This chain uses TRBV4-2 with TRBJ2-7; 7 bases are a match to TRBD1. V shed 4 bases, J shed 0 bases, and the junction held 3 bases outside the gene matches. The length of the CDR3 is 14 residues. Looked up from germline, CDR1 is LGHNA and CDR2 is YNFKEQ. In DNA form, the CDR3 reads TGTGCCAGCAGCCCGACAGGGAGCTCCTACGAGCAGTACTTC. This gives the protein CASSPTGSSYEQYF.

The genes are TRBV5-1 and TRBJ2-1; D is undetermined. V shed 1 base and J shed 2 bases, with 4 bases lying between them. This CDR3 is 13 amino acids long. Germline V gene sequence: CDR1 SGHRS, CDR2 YFSETQ. CDR3 residues: CASSLTPYNEQFF. In nucleotides, the CDR3 is TGCGCCAGCAGCTTGACCCCCTACAATGAGCAGTTCTTC.

CDR3 coding DNA: TGTGCCAGCAGCTTGGAACTGATCCCAGATACGCAGTATTTT. Its protein is CASSLELIPDTQYF. The V gene is TRBV5-6, the J gene TRBJ2-3; no clear D gene. Germline V CDR1 and CDR2: SGHDT, YYEEEE. V was trimmed by 0 bases and J by 4 bases, leaving 9 bases between them. This CDR3 has 14 residues.

The chain employs TRBV11-2 and TRBJ2-3; 7 bases agree with TRBD2. Germline assignment: CDR1 SGHAT and CDR2 FQNNGV. Germline trimming cut 7 bases from V and 3 bases from J; bases unmatched to any gene: 10. This CDR3 comprises 15 residues. The DNA for the CDR3 is TGTGCCAGCACCCACGGGGGTAGCGGGACAGATACGCAGTATTTT. Its protein is CASTHGGSGTDTQYF.

The chain uses TRBV7-8 and TRBJ2-5, with D unresolved. The V end was cut by 1 base, the J end by 2 bases, with 11 bases between. The CDR3 sequence is 15 residues long. CDR1 SGHVS and CDR2 FQNEAQ come from the germline V gene. CDR3 sequence (DNA): TGTGCCAGCAGCTTAGGAAGTAGTTTTCAAGAGACCCAGTACTTC. Translating gives CASSLGSSFQETQYF.

The chain employs TRBV6-5 and TRBJ1-1; D unresolved. This CDR3 is built from 13 residues. V dropped 0 bases and J dropped 0 bases, with 2 bases sitting between them. Germline CDR1 MNHEY, CDR2 SVGAGI. The CDR3: CASSYSVNTEAFF. CDR3 nucleotides: TGTGCCAGCAGTTACTCCGTGAACACTGAAGCTTTCTTT.

The chain couples TRBV28 to TRBJ1-2; TRBD1 matches at 7 bases. Germline V CDR1 and CDR2: MDHEN, SYDVKM. With 2 bases clipped from V and 4 bases from J, the junction kept 1 base outside the gene matches. The CDR3 runs 13 residues. This CDR3 reads CASSLGTVYGYTF. The CDR3, as DNA: TGTGCCAGCAGTTTAGGGACAGTCTATGGCTACACCTTC.

This chain uses TRBV6-1 with TRBJ1-2; 8 positions match TRBD1. The CDR3 loop spans 15 amino acids. CDR1 and CDR2 from the germline V gene are MNHNS and SASEGT. With V trimmed by 2 bases and J by 6 bases, 8 bases remained unmatched. The CDR3 nucleotides are TGTGCCAGCAGTGAAACGGACAGGGAATTACATGGCTACACCTTC. Its translation is CASSETDRELHGYTF.

This chain joins TRBV2 and TRBJ2-6; 8 nucleotides match TRBD1. V shed 4 bases, J shed 0 bases, and the junction held 2 bases outside the gene matches. This CDR3 comprises 16 residues. Germline CDR1 and CDR2: SNHLY and FYNNEI. CDR3 coding DNA: TGTGCCAGCAGTGGGGACAGGAGCTCTGGGGCCAACGTCCTGACTTTC. Protein: CASSGDRSSGANVLTF. The full variable domain, rest sourced from reference TRBV2 and TRBJ2-6, is EPEVTQTPSHQVTQMGQEVILRCVPISNHLYFYWYRQILGQKVEFLVSFYNNEISEKSEIFDDQFSVERPDGSNFTLKIRSTKLEDSAMYFCASSGDRSSGANVLTFGAGSRLTVL.

Here the CDR3 DNA reads TGTGCCAGCAGTCCCCTCGGACAGACCGGGGAGCTGTTTTTT. Amino acids: CASSPLGQTGELFF. This chain uses TRBV27 with TRBJ2-2; D perhaps matches TRBD1 (6 bases). Trimming pared 5 bases from V and 5 bases from J, leaving 12 bases between. The CDR3 has 14 amino acids. Germline CDR1 reads MNHEY; CDR2 reads SMNVEV (reference sequence).

V usage is TRBV19 and J usage is TRBJ1-1; D not resolved. Per the germline V gene, CDR1 is LNHDA and CDR2 is SQIVND (reference sequence). Trimming left V 9 bases short and J 6 bases short, with 8 bases between. The CDR3 sequence is 10 residues long. The CDR3 nucleotides are TGTGCCAGCTGGGCGGCTGAAGCTTTCTTT. Its protein is CASWAAEAFF.

V is TRBV5-6 and J is TRBJ1-1; D is unclear. Germline V gene lookup returns CDR1 SGHDT and CDR2 YYEEEE. Deletions cut 0 bases from V and 7 bases from J, with 7 bases between. The length of the CDR3 is 12 residues. The CDR3, as DNA: TGTGCCAGCAGCTTGGGGTTCGGTGAAGCTTTCTTT. It encodes CASSLGFGEAFF.

This chain joins TRBV19 and TRBJ1-2; maybe TRBD1 (6 bases). Deletions cut 7 bases from V and 0 bases from J, with 12 bases between. The CDR3 extends over 14 amino acids. CDR1 is LNHDA and CDR2 is SQIVND in the germline V gene (reference sequence). The CDR3 DNA reads as TGTGCCAGTAAATACACAGGGCCTAACTATGGCTACACCTTC. This translates into CASKYTGPNYGYTF.

A single count supports this clone. The rearrangement joins TRBV11-2 to TRBJ1-1; 8 bases map to TRBD1. The CDR3 contains 17 residues. The germline CDR1 and CDR2 sequences are SGHAT and FQNNGV. V shed 5 bases, J shed 3 bases, and the junction held 14 bases outside the gene matches. DNA of the CDR3: TGTGCCAGCAGCCCACTTCCACAGGGGGGTAGGGACACTGAAGCTTTCTTT. Amino acids: CASSPLPQGGRDTEAFF.

About this clone: The identical CDR3 is also encoded by other nucleotide sequences in the sample. This chain uses TRBV7-9 with TRBJ2-3; TRBD1 matches at 9 bases. There are 14 residues in the CDR3. Germline V gene sequence: CDR1 SEHNR, CDR2 FQNEAQ (reference sequence). V lost 3 bases, J lost 14 bases, and 12 bases stayed unmatched. CDR3 DNA sequence: TGTGCCAGCAGCTTGGGCCTCGCGGGACAGGGTCCGTATTTT. This sequence encodes CASSLGLAGQGPYF. Filled out from reference TRBV7-9 and TRBJ2-3, the complete variable domain reads DTGVSQNPRHKITKRGQNVTFRCDPISEHNRLYWYRQTLGQGPEFLTYFQNEAQLEKSRLLSDRFSAERPKGSFSTLEIQRTEQGDSAMYLCASSLGLAGQGPYFGPGTRLTVL.

The chain's CDR3 is CASSPGLAGGGNEQFF. CDR3 coding DNA: TGTGCCAGCAGCCCGGGACTAGCGGGAGGGGGTAATGAGCAGTTCTTC. The V call is TRBV11-3, the J call TRBJ2-1, with 16 bases identical to TRBD2. Germline loops: CDR1 SGHNT, CDR2 YENEEA. After removal of 5 bases from V and 7 bases from J, the junction contained 5 bases not matched to a gene. CDR3 length: 16 amino acids.

J is TRBJ1-6 and V is TRBV27; D perhaps matches TRBD1 (6 bases). CDR3 length: 15 amino acids. CDR1 is MNHEY, CDR2 SMNVEV, per germline (reference sequence). Trimming removed 8 bases at V and 6 bases at J, with 17 bases between. The CDR3 sequence is CASGGTGAFNSPLHF. As DNA, the CDR3 is TGTGCCAGCGGGGGGACGGGGGCATTTAATTCACCCCTCCACTTT.

The chain combines TRBV7-6 with TRBJ2-7; 7 positions agree with TRBD1. V was clipped by 5 bases and J by 1 base; unmatched bases: 5. The CDR3 has 14 amino acids. CDR1 is SGHVS and CDR2 is FNYEAQ in the germline V gene. The CDR3 loop is CASSPGTVSYEQYF. CDR3 bases: TGTGCCAGCAGCCCCGGGACAGTTTCCTACGAGCAGTACTTC.

The V and J genes are TRBV6-4 and TRBJ1-2; TRBD1 agrees at 7 bases. Germline-derived CDR1 and CDR2 are MRHNA and SNTAGT. This CDR3 is 11 amino acids long. V shed 10 bases and J 6 bases; nucleotides not matched to a gene: 5. The DNA for the CDR3 is TGTGCCACAGGGACAGTTAATGGCTACACCTTC. The encoded protein is CATGTVNGYTF.

CDR3 residues: CASSWTGAYNEQFF. The CDR3 DNA follows: TGCGCCAGCAGTTGGACAGGAGCCTACAATGAGCAGTTCTTC. J is TRBJ2-1 and V is TRBV10-2; 7 nucleotides agree with TRBD1. V dropped 5 bases and J dropped 2; count of bases not matched to a gene: 3. CDR1 is WSHSY, CDR2 SAAADI, per germline. This CDR3 is 14 amino acids long.

This chain uses TRBV6-1 with TRBJ2-2, with 11 bases lining up with TRBD1. Trimming cost V 10 bases and J 5 bases; bases outside gene matches: 9. Per germline, CDR1 MNHNS and CDR2 SASEGT. The CDR3 loop spans 15 amino acids. In DNA form, the CDR3 reads TGTGCCACCCCGGGACAGGGGGGAGGGACCGGGGAGCTGTTTTTT. It codes for CATPGQGGGTGELFF.

The rearrangement uses TRBV15 and TRBJ2-1, with D hard to call. There are 14 residues in the CDR3. Germline V gene sequence: CDR1 LNHNV, CDR2 YYDKDF (reference sequence). Trimming removed 3 bases from V and 3 bases from J, with 9 bases in between. This CDR3 is CATSRDALYNEQFF. The CDR3 DNA is TGTGCCACCAGCAGGGACGCCCTCTACAATGAGCAGTTCTTC.

The J gene is TRBJ2-3, the V gene TRBV5-8; 9 bases map to TRBD2. Per germline, CDR1 SGHTS and CDR2 YDEGEE. The CDR3 runs 19 residues. Trimming cost V 2 bases and J 0 bases; bases outside gene matches: 13. The CDR3: CASSLAVASGTSSTDTQYF. CDR3 coding DNA: TGTGCCAGCAGCTTAGCGGTCGCTAGCGGGACTTCTAGCACAGATACGCAGTATTTT.

This chain connects TRBV7-3 to TRBJ2-5; D gene unclear. Germline V gene sequence: CDR1 SGHTA, CDR2 FQGTGA. V gave up 3 bases and J gave up 3 bases, with 8 bases separating them. There are 13 residues in the CDR3. The CDR3: CASSLYVKETQYF. In DNA, the CDR3 is TGTGCCAGCAGCTTGTATGTAAAAGAGACCCAGTACTTC.

The V gene is TRBV28, the J gene TRBJ1-1; maybe TRBD1 (6 bases). The germline gives CDR1 MDHEN, CDR2 SYDVKM. The V end was cut by 2 bases, the J end by 4 bases, with 8 bases between. CDR3 length equals 13 residues. CDR3 bases: TGTGCCAGCAGTTTAGCAGGGGCCACTGAAGCTTTCTTT. It yields the protein CASSLAGATEAFF.

The gene calls are TRBV7-3 and TRBJ2-7; 7 bases fit TRBD2. Unmatched junction bases numbered 7, after V lost 5 bases and J lost 0 bases. The germline V gene has CDR1 SGHTA and CDR2 FQGTGA. The CDR3 length is 15 residues. CDR3 in amino acids: CASSPEGGSSYEQYF. CDR3 in DNA: TGTGCCAGCAGCCCCGAGGGCGGGAGCTCCTACGAGCAGTACTTC.